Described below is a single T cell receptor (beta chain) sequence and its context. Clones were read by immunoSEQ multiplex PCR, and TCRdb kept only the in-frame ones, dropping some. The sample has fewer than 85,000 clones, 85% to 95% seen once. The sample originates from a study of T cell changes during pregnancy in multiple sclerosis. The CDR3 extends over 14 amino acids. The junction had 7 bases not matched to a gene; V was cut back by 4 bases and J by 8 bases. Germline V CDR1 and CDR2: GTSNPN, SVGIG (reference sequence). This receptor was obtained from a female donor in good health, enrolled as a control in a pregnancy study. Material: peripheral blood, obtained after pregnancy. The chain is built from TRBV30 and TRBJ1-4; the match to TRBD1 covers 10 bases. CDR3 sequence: CAWTIGTGDEKLFF. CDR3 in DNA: TGTGCCTGGACTATTGGGACAGGGGACGAAAAACTGTTTTTT. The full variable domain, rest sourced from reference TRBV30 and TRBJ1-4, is SQTIHQWPATLVQPVGSPLSLECTVEGTSNPNLYWYRQAAGRGLQLLFYSVGIGQISSEVPQNLSASRPQDRQFILSSKKLLLSDSGFYLCAWTIGTGDEKLFFGSGTQLSVL.